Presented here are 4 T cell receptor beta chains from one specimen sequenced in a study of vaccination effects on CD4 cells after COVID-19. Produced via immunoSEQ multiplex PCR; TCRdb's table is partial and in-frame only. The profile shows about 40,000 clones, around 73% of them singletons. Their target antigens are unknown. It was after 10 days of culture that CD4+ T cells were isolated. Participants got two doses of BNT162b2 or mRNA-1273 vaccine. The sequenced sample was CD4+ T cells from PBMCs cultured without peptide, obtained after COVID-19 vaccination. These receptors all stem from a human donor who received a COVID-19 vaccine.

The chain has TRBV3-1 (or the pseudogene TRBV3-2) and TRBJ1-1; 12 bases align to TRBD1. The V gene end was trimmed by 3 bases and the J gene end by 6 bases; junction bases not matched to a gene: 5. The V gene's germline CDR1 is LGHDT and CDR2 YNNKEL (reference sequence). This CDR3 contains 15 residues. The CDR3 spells CASSHPGQGAPEAFF. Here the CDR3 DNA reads TGTGCCAGCAGCCATCCGGGACAGGGGGCCCCTGAAGCTTTCTTT.

DNA of the CDR3: TGCAGCGTGGACCTTACTAGCGGGGGCAGTCCTGGGGCCAACGTCCTGACTTTC. It specifies CSVDLTSGGSPGANVLTF. The chain carries TRBV29-1 and TRBJ2-6, with 11 bases matching TRBD2. The CDR3 extends over 18 amino acids. Germline V lookup: CDR1 SQVTM, CDR2 ANQGSEA. V gave up 6 bases and J gave up 2 bases; unmatched junction bases: 12.

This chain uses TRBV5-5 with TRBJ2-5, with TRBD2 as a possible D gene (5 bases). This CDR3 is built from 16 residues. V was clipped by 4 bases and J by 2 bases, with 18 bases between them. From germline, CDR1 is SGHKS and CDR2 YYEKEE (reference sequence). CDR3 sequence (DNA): TGTGCCAGCAGCGTCTCGGGGTTTTTGGGACAAGAGACCCAGTACTTC. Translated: CASSVSGFLGQETQYF.

The CDR3 loop is CASSLVGKWNTEAFF. The CDR3 region has the DNA TGCGCCAGCAGCTTGGTCGGGAAGTGGAACACTGAAGCTTTCTTT. V usage is TRBV5-1 and J usage is TRBJ1-1; unclear D gene. Germline assignment: CDR1 SGHRS and CDR2 YFSETQ. CDR3 size: 15 residues. The V end was cut by 0 bases, the J end by 1 base, with 10 bases between. Drawing the rest from reference TRBV5-1 and TRBJ1-1, the complete variable domain is KAGVTQTPRYLIKTRGQQVTLSCSPISGHRSVSWYQQTPGQGLQFLFEYFSETQRNKGNFPGRFSGRQFSNSRSEMNVSTLELGDSALYLCASSLVGKWNTEAFFGQGTRLTVV.